This TCR beta chain was sequenced in a study of blood T cell repertoires in COVID-19. From germline, CDR1 is SGHNT and CDR2 YYREEE (reference sequence). V dropped 4 bases and J dropped 7; count of bases not matched to a gene: 13. This CDR3 has 16 amino acids. Some clones are missing from TCRdb's copy, which holds only in-frame ones; the method was immunoSEQ multiplex PCR. The sample records 120,000 or so clones, about 88% being singletons. Sample: peripheral blood. The sequence was obtained from a woman older than 75 with acute or convalescent COVID-19. V is TRBV5-4 and J is TRBJ2-1, with 8 positions matching TRBD2. CDR3 in amino acids: CASSLTGTRGGNEQFF. The CDR3 nucleotides read TGTGCCAGCAGCCTCACGGGGACTAGGGGGGGAAATGAGCAGTTCTTC.